This TCR beta chain came from a study of shared clonotypes between healthy human individuals. CDR3 length: 14 residues. Trimming took 4 bases from V and 0 from J; bases not matched to a gene: 3. Germline V gives CDR1 MDHEN, CDR2 SYDVKM. Data came from immunoSEQ multiplex PCR; TCRdb stores just in-frame clones and leaves some out. Found here are 2 million to 2.5 million clones, approximately 94% of them singletons; the top ten hold approximately 0.36%. As to this clone: Other DNA sequences within the sample encode an identical CDR3.

The sequenced material came from naive CD4+ T cells from PBMCs. Subset denoted: CD45RA+ positively selected. This receptor was identified in a man between 18 and 35 years old in good health. Some clones in this sample may be carry-over from other donors' samples. V gene TRBV28 combines with J gene TRBJ2-7, with 7 bases lining up with TRBD2. For the CDR3, the DNA is TGTGCCAGCAGTTCTGGGGGGGGCTCCTACGAGCAGTACTTC. Translation gives CASSSGGGSYEQYF. The full variable domain, with the rest looked up from reference TRBV28 and TRBJ2-7, is DVKVTQSSRYLVKRTGEKVFLECVQDMDHENMFWYRQDPGLGLRLIYFSYDVKMKEKGDIPEGYSVSREKKERFSLILESASTNQTSMYLCASSSGGGSYEQYFGPGTRLTVT.